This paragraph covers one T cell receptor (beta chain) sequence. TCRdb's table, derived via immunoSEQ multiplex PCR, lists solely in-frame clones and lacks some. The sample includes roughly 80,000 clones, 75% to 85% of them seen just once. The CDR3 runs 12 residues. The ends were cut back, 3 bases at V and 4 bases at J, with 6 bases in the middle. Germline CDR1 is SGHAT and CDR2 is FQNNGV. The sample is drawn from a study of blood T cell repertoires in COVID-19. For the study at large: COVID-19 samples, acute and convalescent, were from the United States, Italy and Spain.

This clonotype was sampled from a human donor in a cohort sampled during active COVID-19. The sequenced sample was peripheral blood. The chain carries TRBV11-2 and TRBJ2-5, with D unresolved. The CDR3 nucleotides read TGTGCCAGCAGCTTTTTAGCAGAGACCCAGTACTTC. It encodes CASSFLAETQYF. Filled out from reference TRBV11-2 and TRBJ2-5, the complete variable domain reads EAGVAQSPRYKIIEKRQSVAFWCNPISGHATLYWYQQILGQGPKLLIQFQNNGVVDDSQLPKDRFSAERLKGVDSTLKIQPAKLEDSAVYLCASSFLAETQYFGPGTRLLVL.